This T cell receptor beta chain was profiled in a study of OX40 agonist ivuxolimab in advanced cancers. Study in general: Patients got intravenous ivuxolimab at 0.01 to 10 mg/kg every 2 weeks. Patients were around 83% male with ages roughly 20 to 85, mean approximately 62.

The CDR3 is 17 amino acids. V lost 0 bases to trimming and J lost 1 base, with 13 bases between them. Germline-derived CDR1 and CDR2 are KGHSH and LQKENI. TCRdb's table, derived via immunoSEQ multiplex PCR, lists solely in-frame clones and lacks some. This sample yields roughly 70,000 clones, of which about four fifths are seen a single time; 6.7% belongs to the top ten. The chain is built from TRBV18 and TRBJ2-1; no clear D gene. The sequencing here drew on CD4+ or CD8+ T cells sorted from blood, taken in a trial of the OX40 agonist ivuxolimab. The TCR comes from an adult with an advanced solid tumor such as melanoma, head and neck, liver or kidney cancer. The DNA of the CDR3 is TGTGCCAGCTCACCACCAAGAAGGCCCGCTTCCTACAATGAGCAGTTCTTC. Its translation: CASSPPRRPASYNEQFF.